This T cell receptor (beta chain) was sequenced during a study of OX40 agonist ivuxolimab in advanced cancers. About the study: Past anti-PD-1, anti-PD-L1 or anti-CTLA-4 therapy was accepted, and approximately 37% had received some. Study results and caveats: Some nonresponders also had low normalized T-cell clonal expansion.

Concerning this clone: Its antigen remains unknown.

Germline CDR1 reads SNHLY; CDR2 reads FYNNEI. Trimming cost V 8 bases and J 5 bases; bases outside gene matches: 7. The CDR3 is made up of 14 amino acids. Only in-frame clones appear in the TCRdb table, and some are missing; sequencing was by immunoSEQ multiplex PCR. The sample consists of roughly 70,000 clones, around 86% of them appearing once. The source was CD4+ or CD8+ T cells sorted from blood, collected in a trial of the OX40 agonist ivuxolimab. This TCR was recovered from an adult with an advanced solid tumor such as melanoma, head and neck, liver or kidney cancer. The chain has TRBV2 and TRBJ2-3, with 10 positions matching TRBD1. DNA for the CDR3: TGTGCCAGCCCCCGGGACAGGGGAATAGATACGCAGTATTTT. As protein: CASPRDRGIDTQYF.